The 11 T cell receptor beta chains reported below all come from one sample, sequenced in a study of identical twins. TCRdb re-called the 5' RACE reads with MiXCR, one entry per CDR3 protein. The top ten clones hold roughly 0.3% of a sample with more than 1.5 million distinct CDR3 sequences, 32% of them seen once. Input material: cord blood. The source is a newborn girl in good health.

The J gene is TRBJ1-2, the V gene TRBV28; D remains unclear. From germline, CDR1 is MDHEN and CDR2 SYDVKM. CDR3 size: 16 residues. Trimming took off 3 bases at V and 4 bases at J, with 18 bases between the two ends. The CDR3 reads CASSLSSASLGYGYTF. The CDR3 DNA reads as TGTGCCAGCAGTTTGAGCTCAGCCTCTCTGGGCTATGGCTACACCTTC.

CDR3 coding DNA: TGTGCCAGCAGCCAAGGGGTAGCCCGCCTGGGCGATGAGCAGTTCTTC. Its protein product is CASSQGVARLGDEQFF. This chain uses TRBV3-1 with TRBJ2-1; no reliable D call. The length of the CDR3 is 16 residues. V lost 1 base and J 8 bases, leaving 18 bases between the germline ends. CDR1 is LGHDT and CDR2 is YNNKEL in the germline V gene (reference sequence).

The chain uses TRBV2 and TRBJ1-2; D unclear. CDR1 and CDR2 from the germline V gene are SNHLY and FYNNEI. V was cut by 9 bases and J by 6 bases, with 14 bases left in between. This CDR3 has 12 amino acids. CDR3 region: CASPAGGNGYTF. As DNA, the CDR3 is TGTGCCAGTCCAGCGGGTGGGAATGGCTACACCTTC.

The chain recombines TRBV27 with TRBJ2-1; D unclear. This CDR3 is 14 amino acids long. Germline V gene lookup returns CDR1 MNHEY and CDR2 SMNVEV (reference sequence). Trimming pared 3 bases from V and 4 bases from J, leaving 10 bases between. The CDR3 DNA reads TGTGCCAGCAGTTTGGGTCAGAAATACAATGAGCAGTTCTTC. Amino acid sequence: CASSLGQKYNEQFF.

This chain uses TRBV10-3 with TRBJ1-2, with 7 nucleotides matching TRBD1. The CDR3 runs to 16 residues. Germline loops: CDR1 ENHRY, CDR2 SYGVKD. The ends lost 4 bases at V and 3 bases at J; junction bases unmatched: 11. This CDR3 reads CAISAQQGTPYYGYTF. The CDR3 DNA is TGTGCCATCAGTGCGCAACAGGGGACCCCTTACTATGGCTACACCTTC.

In this sample, this clonotype turned up a few times. The rearrangement links TRBV5-1 to TRBJ2-7, with D unresolved. The CDR3 covers 13 residues. Per the germline V gene, CDR1 is SGHRS and CDR2 is YFSETQ. Deletions cut 6 bases from V and 1 base from J, with 11 bases between. The CDR3 DNA is TGCGCCAGCACAGTCAGCCCATCCTACGAGCAGTACTTC. Its protein product is CASTVSPSYEQYF.

The chain carries TRBV6-6 and TRBJ2-1, with TRBD2 matching over 9 bases. Per germline, CDR1 MNHNY and CDR2 SVGAGI (reference sequence). The CDR3 totals 15 residues. V gave up 0 bases and J gave up 6 bases; unmatched junction bases: 3. The chain's CDR3 is CASSYSPAGGNEQFF. In DNA form, the CDR3 reads TGTGCCAGCAGTTACTCTCCAGCGGGGGGCAATGAGCAGTTCTTC.

This clonotype was counted only a few times. The chain carries TRBV29-1 and TRBJ1-2, with 10 positions matching TRBD1. The CDR3 loop spans 14 amino acids. With 7 bases clipped from V and 2 bases from J, the junction kept 7 bases outside the gene matches. Germline V lookup: CDR1 SQVTM, CDR2 ANQGSEA. CDR3 sequence: CSASDRGQNYGYTF. In DNA, the CDR3 is TGCAGCGCCTCAGACAGGGGGCAAAACTATGGCTACACCTTC.

This sequence joins TRBV25-1 and TRBJ2-7; D possibly corresponds to TRBD1 (8 bases). V was cut by 6 bases and J by 0 bases, with 15 bases left in between. Germline CDR1 reads MGHDK; CDR2 reads SYGVNS. This CDR3 spans 15 amino acids. CDR3 DNA sequence: TGTGCCAGCAGAGACACAGGGGGGGGCTCCTACGAGCAGTACTTC. Protein: CASRDTGGGSYEQYF.

This clonotype was observed a few times. This sequence joins TRBV20-1 and TRBJ2-7; 9 bases align to TRBD1. J lost 2 bases, V lost 2 bases, and 4 bases had no gene match. There are 14 residues in the CDR3. Germline CDR1 is DFQATT and CDR2 is SNEGSKA (reference sequence). The CDR3 nucleotides read TGCAGTGCTAGAACCGGGACAGGGACCTACGAGCAGTACTTC. Its translation: CSARTGTGTYEQYF.

A remark on this clonotype: A junction boundary mismatches the germline segment, possibly from a read error. The chain is built from TRBV12-3 or TRBV12-4 and TRBJ2-7; TRBD2 is a possible D gene (6 bases). The CDR3 sequence is 13 residues long. CDR3 coding DNA: TGTGCTAGCGGCCTCCGGAACAGCTACGAGCAGTCCTTC. Amino acid sequence: CASGLRNSYEQSF.